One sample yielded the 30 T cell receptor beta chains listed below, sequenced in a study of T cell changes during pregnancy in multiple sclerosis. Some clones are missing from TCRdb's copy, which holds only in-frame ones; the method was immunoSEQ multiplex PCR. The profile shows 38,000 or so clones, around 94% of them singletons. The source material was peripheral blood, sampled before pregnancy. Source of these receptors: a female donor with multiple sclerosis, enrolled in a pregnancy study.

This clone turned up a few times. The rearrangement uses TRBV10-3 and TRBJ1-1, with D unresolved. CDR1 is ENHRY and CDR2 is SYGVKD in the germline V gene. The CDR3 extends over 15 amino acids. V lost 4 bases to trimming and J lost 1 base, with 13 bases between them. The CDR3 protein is CAISGGDGKNTEAFF. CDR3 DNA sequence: TGTGCCATCAGTGGGGGAGACGGAAAGAACACTGAAGCTTTCTTT.

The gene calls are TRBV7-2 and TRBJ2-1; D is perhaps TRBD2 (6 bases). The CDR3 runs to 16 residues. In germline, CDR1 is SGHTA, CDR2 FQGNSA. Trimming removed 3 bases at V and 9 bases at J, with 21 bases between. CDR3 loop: CASSLLRGAGMSEQFF. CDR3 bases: TGTGCCAGCAGCTTGCTAAGGGGCGCGGGAATGAGTGAGCAGTTCTTC. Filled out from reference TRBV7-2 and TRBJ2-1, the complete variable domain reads GAGVSQSPSNKVTEKGKDVELRCDPISGHTALYWYRQSLGQGLEFLIYFQGNSAPDKSGLPSDRFSAERTGGSVSTLTIQRTQQEDSAVYLCASSLLRGAGMSEQFFGPGTRLTVL.

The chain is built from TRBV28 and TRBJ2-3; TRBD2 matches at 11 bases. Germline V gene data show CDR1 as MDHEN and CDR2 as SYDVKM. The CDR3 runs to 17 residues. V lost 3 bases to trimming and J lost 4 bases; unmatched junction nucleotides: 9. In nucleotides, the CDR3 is TGTGCCAGCAGTTTCCCGTTACTAGCGGGAGAGGCAGATACGCAGTATTTT. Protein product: CASSFPLLAGEADTQYF.

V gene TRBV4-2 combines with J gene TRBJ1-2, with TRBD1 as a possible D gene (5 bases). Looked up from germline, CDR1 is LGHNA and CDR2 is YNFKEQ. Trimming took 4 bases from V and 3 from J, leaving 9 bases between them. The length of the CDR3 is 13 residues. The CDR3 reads CASSRGDDYGYTF. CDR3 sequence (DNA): TGTGCCAGCAGCCGGGGGGACGACTATGGCTACACCTTC.

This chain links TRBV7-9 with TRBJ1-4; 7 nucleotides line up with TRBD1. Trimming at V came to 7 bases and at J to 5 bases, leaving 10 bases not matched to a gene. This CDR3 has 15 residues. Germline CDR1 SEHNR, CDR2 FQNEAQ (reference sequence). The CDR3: CASTFWAGGNEKLFF. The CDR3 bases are TGTGCCAGCACCTTTTGGGCAGGGGGAAATGAAAAACTGTTTTTT.

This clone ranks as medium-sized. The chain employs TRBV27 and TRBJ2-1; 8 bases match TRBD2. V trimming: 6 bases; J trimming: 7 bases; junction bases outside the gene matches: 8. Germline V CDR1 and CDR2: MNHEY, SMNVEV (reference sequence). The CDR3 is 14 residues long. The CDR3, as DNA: TGTGCCAGCAGCTCGGGGGGGGGAAGGAATGAGCAGTTCTTC. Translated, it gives CASSSGGGRNEQFF.

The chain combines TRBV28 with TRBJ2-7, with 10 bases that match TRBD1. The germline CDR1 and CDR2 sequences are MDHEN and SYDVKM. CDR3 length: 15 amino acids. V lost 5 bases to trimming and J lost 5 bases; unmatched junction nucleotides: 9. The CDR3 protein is CASSGPGQGQDEQYF. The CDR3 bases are TGTGCCAGCAGTGGACCGGGACAGGGGCAGGACGAGCAGTACTTC.

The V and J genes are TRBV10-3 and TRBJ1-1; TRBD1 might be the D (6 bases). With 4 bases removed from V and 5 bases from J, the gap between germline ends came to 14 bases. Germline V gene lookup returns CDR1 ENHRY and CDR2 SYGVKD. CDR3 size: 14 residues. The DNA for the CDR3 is TGTGCCATCAGTGGCCGGACAGTTGGGACTGAAGCTTTCTTT. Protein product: CAISGRTVGTEAFF.

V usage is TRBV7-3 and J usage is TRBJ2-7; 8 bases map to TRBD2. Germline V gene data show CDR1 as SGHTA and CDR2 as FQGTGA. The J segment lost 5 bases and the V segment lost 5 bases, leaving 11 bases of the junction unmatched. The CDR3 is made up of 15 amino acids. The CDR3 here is CASSPQRGRYDEQYF. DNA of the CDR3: TGTGCCAGCAGCCCCCAGCGCGGGAGGTACGACGAGCAGTACTTC. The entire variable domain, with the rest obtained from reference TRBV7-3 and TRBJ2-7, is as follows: GAGVSQTPSNKVTEKGKYVELRCDPISGHTALYWYRQSLGQGPEFLIYFQGTGAADDSGLPNDRFFAVRPEGSVSTLKIQRTERGDSAVYLCASSPQRGRYDEQYFGPGTRLTVT.

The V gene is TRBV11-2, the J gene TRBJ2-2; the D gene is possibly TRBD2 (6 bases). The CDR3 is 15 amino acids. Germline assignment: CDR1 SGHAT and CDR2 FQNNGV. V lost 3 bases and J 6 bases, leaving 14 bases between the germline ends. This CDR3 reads CASSFGGNLAGELFF. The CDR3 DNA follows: TGTGCCAGCAGCTTTGGAGGGAATCTGGCCGGGGAGCTGTTTTTT.

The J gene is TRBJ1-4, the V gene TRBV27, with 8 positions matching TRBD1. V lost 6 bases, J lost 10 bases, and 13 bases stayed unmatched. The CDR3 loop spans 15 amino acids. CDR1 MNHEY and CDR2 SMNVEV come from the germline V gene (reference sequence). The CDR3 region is CASSSDRAALGKLFF. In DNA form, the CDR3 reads TGTGCCAGCAGCTCGGACAGGGCAGCCCTCGGAAAACTGTTTTTT.

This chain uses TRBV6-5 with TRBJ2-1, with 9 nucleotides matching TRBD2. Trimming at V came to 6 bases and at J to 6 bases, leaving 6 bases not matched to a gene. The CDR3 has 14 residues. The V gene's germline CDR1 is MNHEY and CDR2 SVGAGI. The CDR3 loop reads CASRWGLASNEQFF. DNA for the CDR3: TGTGCCAGCAGATGGGGACTAGCAAGCAATGAGCAGTTCTTC.

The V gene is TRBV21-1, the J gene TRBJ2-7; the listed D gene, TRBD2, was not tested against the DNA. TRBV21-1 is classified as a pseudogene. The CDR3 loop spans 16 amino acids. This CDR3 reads CASSKDNSDSSYEQYF. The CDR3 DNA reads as TGTGCCAGCAGCAAAGATAATAGCGATAGCTCCTACGAGCAGTACTTC.

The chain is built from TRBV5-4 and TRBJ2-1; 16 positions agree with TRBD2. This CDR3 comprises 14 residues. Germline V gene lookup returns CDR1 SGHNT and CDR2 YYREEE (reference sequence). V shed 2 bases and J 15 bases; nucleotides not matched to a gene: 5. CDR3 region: CASSFSGTSGRGFF. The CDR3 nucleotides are TGTGCCAGCAGCTTTTCCGGGACTAGCGGGAGGGGGTTCTTC.

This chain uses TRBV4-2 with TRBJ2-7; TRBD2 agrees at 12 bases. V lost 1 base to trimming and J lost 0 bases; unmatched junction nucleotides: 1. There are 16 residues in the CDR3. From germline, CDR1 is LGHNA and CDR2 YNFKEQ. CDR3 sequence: CASSQGGLAGSYEQYF. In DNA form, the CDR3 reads TGTGCCAGCAGCCAAGGGGGACTAGCGGGCTCCTACGAGCAGTACTTC.

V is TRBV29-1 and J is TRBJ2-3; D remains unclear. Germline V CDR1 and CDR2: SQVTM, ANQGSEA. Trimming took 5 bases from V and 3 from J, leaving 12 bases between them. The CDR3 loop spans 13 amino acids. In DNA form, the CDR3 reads TGCAGCGTTTTTACAGATGGAACAGATACGCAGTATTTT. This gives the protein CSVFTDGTDTQYF.

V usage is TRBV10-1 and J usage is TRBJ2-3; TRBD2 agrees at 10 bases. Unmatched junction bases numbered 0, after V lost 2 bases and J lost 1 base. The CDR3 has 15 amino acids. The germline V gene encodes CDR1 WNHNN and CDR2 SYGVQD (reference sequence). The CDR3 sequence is CASSETSGGTDTQYF. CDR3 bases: TGCGCCAGCAGTGAGACTAGCGGGGGCACAGATACGCAGTATTTT.

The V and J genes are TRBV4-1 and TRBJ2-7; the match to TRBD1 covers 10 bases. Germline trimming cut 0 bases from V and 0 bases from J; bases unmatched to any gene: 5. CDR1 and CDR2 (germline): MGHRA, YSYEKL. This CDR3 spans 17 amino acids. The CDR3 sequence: CASSQDPGDRGSYEQYF. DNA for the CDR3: TGCGCCAGCAGCCAAGATCCCGGGGACAGGGGCTCCTACGAGCAGTACTTC.

CDR3 in DNA: TGTGCCAGCAGCTTGGCAGGGGTCTACGAGCAGTACTTC. Protein sequence: CASSLAGVYEQYF. The J gene is TRBJ2-7, the V gene TRBV5-6; perhaps TRBD1 as D (6 bases). CDR3 length equals 13 residues. Trimming cost V 0 bases and J 3 bases, with 7 bases left between them. The germline V gene encodes CDR1 SGHDT and CDR2 YYEEEE.

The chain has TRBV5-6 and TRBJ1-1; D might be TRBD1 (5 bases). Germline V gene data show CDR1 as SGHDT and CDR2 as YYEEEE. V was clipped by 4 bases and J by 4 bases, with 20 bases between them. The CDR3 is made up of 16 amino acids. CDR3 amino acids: CASSGWGGGGSTEAFF. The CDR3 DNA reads TGTGCCAGCAGCGGCTGGGGTGGGGGAGGGAGCACTGAAGCTTTCTTT.

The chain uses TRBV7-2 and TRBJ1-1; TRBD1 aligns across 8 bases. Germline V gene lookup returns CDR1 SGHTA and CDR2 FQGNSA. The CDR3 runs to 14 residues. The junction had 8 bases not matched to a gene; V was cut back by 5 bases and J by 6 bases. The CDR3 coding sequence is TGTGCCAGCAGCCGTGAGACAGGGGACCCTGAAGCTTTCTTT. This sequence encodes CASSRETGDPEAFF. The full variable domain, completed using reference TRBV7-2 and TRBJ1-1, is GAGVSQSPSNKVTEKGKDVELRCDPISGHTALYWYRQSLGQGLEFLIYFQGNSAPDKSGLPSDRFSAERTGGSVSTLTIQRTQQEDSAVYLCASSRETGDPEAFFGQGTRLTVV.

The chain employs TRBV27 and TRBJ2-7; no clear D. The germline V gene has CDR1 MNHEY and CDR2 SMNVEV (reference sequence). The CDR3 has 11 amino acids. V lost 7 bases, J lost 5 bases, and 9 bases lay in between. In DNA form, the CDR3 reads TGTGCCAGCACCCTGGGCCACGAGCAGTACTTC. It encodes CASTLGHEQYF.

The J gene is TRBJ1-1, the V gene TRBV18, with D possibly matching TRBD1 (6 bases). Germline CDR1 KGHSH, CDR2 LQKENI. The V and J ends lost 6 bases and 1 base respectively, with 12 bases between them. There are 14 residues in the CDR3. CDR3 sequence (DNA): TGTGCCAGCTCTCCGGACAGCCCGAACACTGAAGCTTTCTTT. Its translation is CASSPDSPNTEAFF.

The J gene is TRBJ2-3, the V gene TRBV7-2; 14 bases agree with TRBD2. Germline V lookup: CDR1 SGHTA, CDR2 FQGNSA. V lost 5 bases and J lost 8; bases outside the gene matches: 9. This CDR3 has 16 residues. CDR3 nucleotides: TGTGCCAGCAGCCCTGGGACTAGCGGGAGTATCGGTACGCAGTATTTT. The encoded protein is CASSPGTSGSIGTQYF.

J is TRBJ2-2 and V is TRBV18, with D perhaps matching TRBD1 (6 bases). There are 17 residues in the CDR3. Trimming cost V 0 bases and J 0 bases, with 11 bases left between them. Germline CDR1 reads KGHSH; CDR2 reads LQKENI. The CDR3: CASSPPRGQTNTGELFF. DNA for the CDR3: TGTGCCAGCTCACCACCGCGTGGACAGACGAACACCGGGGAGCTGTTTTTT.

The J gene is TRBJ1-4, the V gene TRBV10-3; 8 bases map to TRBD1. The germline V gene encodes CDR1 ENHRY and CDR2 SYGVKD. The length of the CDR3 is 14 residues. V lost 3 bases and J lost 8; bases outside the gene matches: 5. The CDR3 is CAISEGRTGEKLFF. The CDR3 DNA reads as TGTGCCATCAGTGAAGGTCGGACAGGGGAAAAACTGTTTTTT.

The chain's CDR3 is CASSLAWTGYNTEAFF. Here the CDR3 DNA reads TGTGCCAGCAGCTTGGCCTGGACAGGGTATAACACTGAAGCTTTCTTT. This chain uses TRBV7-9 with TRBJ1-1; 8 bases map to TRBD1. J was trimmed by 2 bases and V by 3 bases; bases with no gene match: 8. This CDR3 has 16 amino acids. Germline lookup yields CDR1 SEHNR and CDR2 FQNEAQ (reference sequence).

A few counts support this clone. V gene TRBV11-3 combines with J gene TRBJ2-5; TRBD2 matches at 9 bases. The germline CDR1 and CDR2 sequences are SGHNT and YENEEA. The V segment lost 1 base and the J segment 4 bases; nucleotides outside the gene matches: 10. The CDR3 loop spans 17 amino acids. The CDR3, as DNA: TGTGCCAGCAGCTTAGGATTCCTTAGCGGGAGAGGAGAGACCCAGTACTTC. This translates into CASSLGFLSGRGETQYF.

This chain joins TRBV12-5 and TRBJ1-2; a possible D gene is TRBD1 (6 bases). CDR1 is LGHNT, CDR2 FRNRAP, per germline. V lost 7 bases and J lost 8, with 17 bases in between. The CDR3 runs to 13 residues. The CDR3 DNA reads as TGTGCTAGTGCATCGCACAGGGCGGGCGGCTACACCTTC. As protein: CASASHRAGGYTF.

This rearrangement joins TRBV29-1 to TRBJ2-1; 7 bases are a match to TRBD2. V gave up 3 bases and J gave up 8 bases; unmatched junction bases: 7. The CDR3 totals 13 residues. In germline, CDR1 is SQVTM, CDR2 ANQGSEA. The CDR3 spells CSVDRLALDEQFF. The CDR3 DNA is TGCAGCGTTGACCGACTAGCTTTGGATGAGCAGTTCTTC.